The T cell receptor (beta chain) under discussion was sequenced for a study of identical twins. TCRdb recomputed calls from the 5' RACE reads with MiXCR, one row per CDR3 protein. In the table there are under 300,000 distinct CDR3 sequences, roughly 13% of which are singletons. Trimming took 2 bases from V and 5 from J; bases not matched to a gene: 12. This CDR3 region has 17 residues. A few counts support this clonotype. A further study also used this sample, focusing on yellow fever vaccine responses in identical twins.

This TCR came from a woman younger than 30 in good health. Sample: memory (CD45RO+) T cells sorted from blood. The genes are TRBV12-3 or TRBV12-4 and TRBJ2-7; TRBD2 aligns across 10 bases. Here the CDR3 reads CASSLRGSGRDSHEQYF. The CDR3 DNA follows: TGTGCCAGCAGTTTAAGGGGGAGCGGGAGGGATTCCCACGAGCAGTACTTC.